This record looks at one TCR beta chain sequence and its context. RNA amounts of roughly 0.5 to 1 ug underwent reverse transcription with random hexamers. Amplification of the TCR beta CDR3 was carried out by immunoSEQ multiplex PCR, which spanned a total of 54 Vbeta and 13 Jbeta segments. TCRdb independently ran MiXCR on the immunoSEQ multiplex PCR reads; one entry per CDR3 protein. The profile shows about 130,000 distinct CDR3 sequences, roughly 89% of them singletons. This sample was included in a study of CD8 T cells in Susac syndrome. High-throughput TCR beta sequencing covered peripheral CD8+ and CD4+ T cells. In the multiple sclerosis control group, patients were treatment-naive and had stable or active relapsing-remitting disease. TEMRA cells were FACS-enriched, while CD8+ and CD4+ T cells were negatively isolated. This CDR3 region has 13 residues. CDR1 is MDHEN and CDR2 is SYDVKM in the germline V gene. Trimming shortened V by 6 bases and J by 8 bases, and 13 bases separated the two germline ends.

The J gene is TRBJ2-2, the V gene TRBV28, with D perhaps TRBD2 (6 bases). The sequencing sample was made of CD8+ T cells from PBMCs. The TCR originated in a human donor with multiple sclerosis. The CDR3 loop is CASSSGGIGELFF. DNA of the CDR3: TGTGCCAGCAGCTCTGGGGGGATAGGGGAGCTGTTTTTT. The variable domain in full, with the rest retrieved from reference TRBV28 and TRBJ2-2, is DVKVTQSSRYLVKRTGEKVFLECVQDMDHENMFWYRQDPGLGLRLIYFSYDVKMKEKGDIPEGYSVSREKKERFSLILESASTNQTSMYLCASSSGGIGELFFGEGSRLTVL.